Each of the 21 T cell receptor beta chains below was sequenced from the same sample in a study of T-cell reconstitution after alpha-beta-depleted transplantation in children. Unique molecular identifiers featured in how the TCRbeta library was prepared. One entry per CDR3 protein results from TCRdb running MiXCR on the PCR reads. The sample holds around 94,000 distinct CDR3 sequences, 7.5% to 9.5% seen once. The sequenced sample was PBMCs, obtained before TCRalphabeta/CD19-depleted stem cell transplant. Receptors originate from a boy aged 2 to 10 with acute lymphoblastic leukemia, due to receive a stem cell transplant.

This clonotype was seen ten or more times. J is TRBJ2-1 and V is TRBV5-6; possibly TRBD1 or TRBD2 for D (5 bases each). Germline CDR1 SGHDT, CDR2 YYEEEE. V lost 0 bases, J lost 14 bases, and 12 bases lay in between. CDR3 length: 12 amino acids. DNA for the CDR3: TGTGCCAGCAGCTTGGTGAGGGGACGGGAGTTCTTC. Translation gives CASSLVRGREFF.

About this clonotype: A much larger clonotype is one base distant, so this may be a read error. This rearrangement joins TRBV7-9 to TRBJ2-7; D possibly uses TRBD1 or TRBD2 (5 bases each). The germline V gene has CDR1 SEHNR and CDR2 FQNEAQ (reference sequence). The CDR3 is 11 amino acids. CDR3 region: CASSLGDELYF. CDR3 in DNA: TGTGCCAGCAGTCTCGGGGACGAGCTGTACTTC.

This rearrangement joins TRBV10-3 to TRBJ1-1, with TRBD1 matching over 7 bases. The CDR3 runs to 14 residues. The germline V gene has CDR1 ENHRY and CDR2 SYGVKD. V dropped 2 bases and J dropped 1; count of bases not matched to a gene: 1. The CDR3 nucleotides are TGTGCCATCAGTGAGGCAGGGGGGAACACTGAAGCTTTCTTT. Its protein is CAISEAGGNTEAFF.

The table lists this clonotype with many counts. The rearrangement joins TRBV12-3 or TRBV12-4 to TRBJ2-1; tentatively, D is TRBD2 (5 bases). The CDR3 extends over 13 amino acids. Trimming removed 7 bases from V and 6 bases from J, with 13 bases in between. CDR3 residues: CASTDPGGNEQFF. The CDR3 DNA is TGTGCCAGCACCGACCCCGGAGGCAATGAGCAGTTCTTC.

The chain links TRBV11-2 to TRBJ2-5; D perhaps matches TRBD2 (5 bases). This CDR3 contains 15 residues. V was clipped by 2 bases and J by 5 bases, with 15 bases between them. Germline assignment: CDR1 SGHAT and CDR2 FQNNGV. The CDR3 protein is CASSLTRSLGETQYF. The CDR3 DNA reads TGTGCCAGCAGCTTAACTAGGAGTTTGGGCGAGACCCAGTACTTC.

This chain connects TRBV6-1 to TRBJ2-7; D ambiguous. CDR3 size: 12 residues. Germline V gives CDR1 MNHNS, CDR2 SASEGT. The V gene lost 4 bases and the J gene lost 2 bases, with 6 bases spanning the gap. CDR3 sequence (DNA): TGTGCCAGCAGTGCTGAAGCCTACGAGCAGTACTTC. Its protein is CASSAEAYEQYF.

This clonotype was seen ten or more times. The genes are TRBV13 and TRBJ2-5, with 8 bases matching TRBD2. Unmatched junction bases numbered 9, after V lost 0 bases and J lost 0 bases. Germline V gene lookup returns CDR1 PRHDT and CDR2 FYEKMQ (reference sequence). The CDR3 extends over 18 amino acids. As DNA, the CDR3 is TGTGCCAGCAGCTTAGGGGTAGCGGGGCACCAGTACCAAGAGACCCAGTACTTC. It specifies CASSLGVAGHQYQETQYF.

This clonotype has at least ten counts. J is TRBJ1-1 and V is TRBV20-1; D is unresolved. The V gene's germline CDR1 is DFQATT and CDR2 SNEGSKA (reference sequence). The CDR3 length is 12 residues. V was pared by 6 bases and J by 7 bases, with 15 bases between. CDR3 nucleotide sequence: TGCAGTGCCAGCTGGGCAGAACATGAAGCTTTCTTT. Residues: CSASWAEHEAFF.

This clonotype was observed many times. The V gene is TRBV2, the J gene TRBJ2-2; D is unclear. CDR1 is SNHLY and CDR2 is FYNNEI in the germline V gene. Trimming shortened V by 3 bases and J by 6 bases, and 5 bases separated the two germline ends. There are 12 residues in the CDR3. The CDR3 DNA reads as TGTGCCAGCAGTGAGTCCCCCGGGGAGCTGTTTTTT. It yields the protein CASSESPGELFF.

In its sample, this clonotype was seen many times. V and J are TRBV20-1 and TRBJ1-2, with a tentative D call TRBD1 (5 bases). Per germline, CDR1 DFQATT and CDR2 SNEGSKA (reference sequence). This CDR3 spans 14 amino acids. V was trimmed by 1 base and J by 3 bases, leaving 12 bases between them. This chain's CDR3 is CSARVGSRDYGYTF. CDR3 DNA sequence: TGCAGTGCTAGAGTTGGTTCCAGGGACTATGGCTACACCTTC.

The V and J genes are TRBV20-1 and TRBJ2-3; 11 nucleotides align to TRBD2. CDR1 and CDR2 from the germline V gene are DFQATT and SNEGSKA (reference sequence). V dropped 2 bases and J dropped 7; count of bases not matched to a gene: 14. The CDR3 is made up of 17 amino acids. Here the CDR3 reads CSARPLSIAGGTHTQYF. The CDR3 coding sequence is TGCAGTGCTAGACCCCTGTCCATAGCGGGGGGGACACATACGCAGTATTTT.

In this sample, this clonotype turned up many times. The chain links TRBV6-1 to TRBJ2-7; D unclear. This CDR3 contains 15 residues. Germline V gene lookup returns CDR1 MNHNS and CDR2 SASEGT. Trimming cost V 4 bases and J 5 bases, with 18 bases left between them. The CDR3 nucleotides are TGTGCCAGCAGTGTTGACATGGGTGGGGTGGACGAGCAGTACTTC. As protein: CASSVDMGGVDEQYF.

The chain has TRBV2 and TRBJ2-1, with 9 bases identical to TRBD1. Germline CDR1 is SNHLY and CDR2 is FYNNEI. J gave up 9 bases and V 7 bases, and 7 bases lay outside the gene matches. CDR3 length: 13 residues. CDR3 amino acids: CASIRDRESEQFF. The CDR3 coding sequence is TGTGCCAGCATCCGGGACAGGGAGAGTGAGCAGTTCTTC.

The V and J genes are TRBV12-3 or TRBV12-4 and TRBJ1-1, with D perhaps matching TRBD1 (5 bases). V shed 4 bases and J shed 0 bases, with 6 bases lying between them. The CDR3 is made up of 13 amino acids. The CDR3 DNA follows: TGTGCCAGCAGTTACAGGCTGAACACTGAAGCTTTCTTT. As protein: CASSYRLNTEAFF.

The V gene is TRBV19, the J gene TRBJ1-1; D is possibly TRBD1 (6 bases). Germline assignment: CDR1 LNHDA and CDR2 SQIVND (reference sequence). There are 12 residues in the CDR3. V was trimmed by 6 bases and J by 7 bases, leaving 12 bases between them. CDR3 loop: CASRTGQLEAFF. The CDR3 region has the DNA TGTGCCAGTAGAACCGGACAGCTTGAAGCTTTCTTT.

CDR3: CASCFGDMWRGVGQPQHF. The CDR3, as DNA: TGTGCCAGCTGTTTTGGGGATATGTGGCGTGGGGTCGGGCAGCCCCAGCATTTT. The V and J genes are TRBV2 and TRBJ1-5; D gene ambiguous. The CDR3 sequence is 18 residues long. Per the germline V gene, CDR1 is SNHLY and CDR2 is FYNNEI. The V and J ends lost 8 bases and 7 bases respectively, with 30 bases between them. The variable domain in full, completed from reference TRBV2 and TRBJ1-5, reads EPEVTQTPSHQVTQMGQEVILRCVPISNHLYFYWYRQILGQKVEFLVSFYNNEISEKSEIFDDQFSVERPDGSNFTLKIRSTKLEDSAMYFCASCFGDMWRGVGQPQHFGDGTRLSIL.

This chain links TRBV7-9 with TRBJ1-4, with D unresolved. This CDR3 spans 14 amino acids. V was shortened by 3 bases and J by 7 bases, with 12 bases between the two germline ends. Germline CDR1 reads SEHNR; CDR2 reads FQNEAQ (reference sequence). This CDR3 reads CASSLWDAGEKLFF. CDR3 nucleotide sequence: TGTGCCAGCAGCTTGTGGGATGCGGGTGAAAAACTGTTTTTT.

This clonotype occurred a few times. The V gene is TRBV4-1, the J gene TRBJ1-4, with 8 bases fitting TRBD1. V lost 2 bases and J lost 8; bases outside the gene matches: 13. CDR3 size: 17 residues. CDR1 and CDR2 (germline): MGHRA, YSYEKL. The CDR3 spells CASSQFTGGGETEKLFF. CDR3 sequence (DNA): TGCGCCAGCAGCCAATTTACAGGGGGAGGGGAGACGGAAAAACTGTTTTTT.

This clonotype was recorded a few times. The chain uses TRBV18 and TRBJ2-6; no definite D call. Trimming removed 2 bases at V and 0 bases at J, with 5 bases between. CDR1 KGHSH and CDR2 LQKENI come from the germline V gene. CDR3 length: 15 amino acids. This chain's CDR3 is CASSPIYSGANVLTF. CDR3 DNA sequence: TGTGCCAGCTCACCAATCTACTCTGGGGCCAACGTCCTGACTTTC.

This clonotype was recorded many times. The rearrangement joins TRBV6-5 to TRBJ1-2; D is possibly TRBD1 (5 bases). Between the trimmed V and J ends, which lost 6 bases and 7 bases, there was a span of 9 bases. The CDR3 has 11 residues. Germline loops: CDR1 MNHEY, CDR2 SVGAGI. The CDR3 DNA reads TGTGCCAGCAGCCCCAGGGCTGGCTACACCTTC. Residues: CASSPRAGYTF.

This rearrangement joins TRBV12-3 or TRBV12-4 to TRBJ2-1; D remains unclear. The CDR3 runs to 11 residues. Deletions cut 4 bases from V and 7 bases from J, with 5 bases between. CDR3 amino acids: CASSYSNEQFF. As DNA, the CDR3 is TGTGCCAGCAGTTATTCTAATGAGCAGTTCTTC.